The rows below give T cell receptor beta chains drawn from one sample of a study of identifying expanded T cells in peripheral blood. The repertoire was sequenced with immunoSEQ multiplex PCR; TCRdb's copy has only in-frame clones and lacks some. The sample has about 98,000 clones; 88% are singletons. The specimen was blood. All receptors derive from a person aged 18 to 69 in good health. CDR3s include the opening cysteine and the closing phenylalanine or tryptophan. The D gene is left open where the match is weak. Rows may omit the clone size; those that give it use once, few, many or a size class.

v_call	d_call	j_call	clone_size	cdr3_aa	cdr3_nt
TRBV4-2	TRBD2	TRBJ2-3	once	CASSQDGEAGGKTDTQYF	TGTGCCAGCAGCCAAGATGGGGAAGCGGGGGGAAAAACAGATACGCAGTATTTT
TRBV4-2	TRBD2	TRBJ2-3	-	CASSQGLAGGRTDTQYF	TGTGCCAGCAGCCAAGGCCTAGCGGGGGGGCGTACAGATACGCAGTATTTT
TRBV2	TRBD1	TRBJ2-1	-	CASTDRGRDNEQFF	TGTGCCAGCACCGACAGGGGGCGAGACAATGAGCAGTTCTTC
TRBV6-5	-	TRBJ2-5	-	CASSYQSGTQYF	TGTGCCAGCAGTTACCAATCAGGGACCCAGTACTTC
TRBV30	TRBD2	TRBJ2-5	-	CAWSGGETQYF	TGTGCCTGGAGCGGGGGGGAGACCCAGTACTTC
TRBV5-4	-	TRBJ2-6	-	CASRPQYSGANVLTF	TGTGCCAGCAGACCGCAGTACTCTGGGGCCAACGTCCTGACTTTC
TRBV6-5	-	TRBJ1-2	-	CASSYSIAGNYGYTF	TGTGCCAGCAGTTACTCGATCGCAGGAAACTATGGCTACACCTTC
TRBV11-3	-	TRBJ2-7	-	CASSGGGDEQYF	TGTGCCAGCAGCGGAGGGGGGGATGAGCAGTACTTC
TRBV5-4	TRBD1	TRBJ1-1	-	CASSLQGARAFF	TGTGCCAGCAGCTTGCAGGGGGCGCGGGCTTTCTTT
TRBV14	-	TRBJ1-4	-	CASSRGGWEKLFF	TGTGCCAGCAGCCGGGGGGGATGGGAAAAACTGTTTTTT
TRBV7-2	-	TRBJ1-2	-	CASSLVLEIYGYTF	TGTGCCAGCAGCTTAGTTCTAGAAATCTATGGCTACACCTTC
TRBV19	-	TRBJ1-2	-	CASSIGPQGTYGYTF	TGTGCCAGTAGTATAGGACCACAGGGCACCTATGGCTACACCTTC
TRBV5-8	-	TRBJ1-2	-	CASSFQGLGGYTF	TGTGCCAGCAGCTTTCAGGGGCTCGGTGGCTACACCTTC
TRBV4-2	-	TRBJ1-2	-	CASSQEGGVAPYGYTF	TGTGCCAGCAGCCAAGAAGGGGGGGTTGCGCCGTATGGCTACACCTTC
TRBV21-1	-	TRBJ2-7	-	CASSKRQDCCDGVF	TGTGCCAGCAGCAAACGTCAGGACTGCTGCGACGGGGTCTTC
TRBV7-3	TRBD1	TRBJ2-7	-	CASSRQGAGEQYF	TGTGCCAGCAGCCGACAGGGGGCTGGAGAGCAGTACTTC
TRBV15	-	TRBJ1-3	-	CATSRDRASGNTIYF	TGTGCCACCAGCAGAGACAGGGCCTCTGGAAACACCATATATTTT
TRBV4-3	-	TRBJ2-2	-	CASSQDGNTGRNTGELFF	TGCGCCAGCAGCCAAGACGGGAATACGGGGCGGAACACCGGGGAGCTGTTTTTT
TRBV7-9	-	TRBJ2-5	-	CASSLGPNIVETQYF	TGTGCCAGCAGCCTGGGCCCCAACATAGTTGAGACCCAGTACTTC
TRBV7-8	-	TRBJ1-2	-	CASSLAGTYGYTF	TGTGCCAGCAGCTTAGCGGGAACCTATGGCTACACCTTC
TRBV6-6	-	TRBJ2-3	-	CASSSPVVTDTQYF	TGTGCCAGCAGTTCCCCGGTAGTGACAGATACGCAGTATTTT
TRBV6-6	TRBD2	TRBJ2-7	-	CASSYKPSGSIHEQYF	TGTGCCAGCAGTTACAAGCCTAGCGGGAGCATCCACGAGCAGTACTTC
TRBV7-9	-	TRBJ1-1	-	CASSLAGETEAFF	TGTGCCAGCAGCTTGGCAGGGGAGACTGAAGCTTTCTTT
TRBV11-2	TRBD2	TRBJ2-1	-	CASSLGLASPRFF	TGTGCCAGCAGCTTAGGACTAGCGTCACCGAGGTTCTTC
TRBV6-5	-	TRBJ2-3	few	CASSYDTNTDTQYF	TGTGCCAGCAGTTACGACACGAACACAGATACGCAGTATTTT
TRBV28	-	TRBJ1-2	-	CASSLGGNYGYTF	TGTGCCAGCAGTTTAGGCGGGAACTATGGCTACACCTTC
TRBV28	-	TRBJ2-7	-	CASSLEGRGLSYEQYF	TGTGCCAGCAGTTTAGAGGGCCGCGGTCTCTCCTACGAGCAGTACTTC
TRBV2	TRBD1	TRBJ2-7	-	CASSPGGGFYEQYF	TGTGCCAGCAGTCCAGGGGGCGGGTTCTACGAGCAGTACTTC
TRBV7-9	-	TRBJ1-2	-	CASSYIQDYGYTF	TGTGCCAGCAGTTACATCCAAGACTATGGCTACACCTTC
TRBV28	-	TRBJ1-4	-	CASRGRVNEKLFF	TGTGCCAGCAGGGGCAGGGTCAATGAAAAACTGTTTTTT
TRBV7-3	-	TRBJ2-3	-	CASSPNGRTDTQYF	TGTGCCAGCAGCCCTAACGGACGGACAGATACGCAGTATTTT
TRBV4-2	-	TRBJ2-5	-	CASSLLAYGETQYF	TGTGCCAGCAGCCTTCTAGCGTACGGAGAGACCCAGTACTTC
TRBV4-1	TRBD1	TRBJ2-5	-	CASSRWGQERETQYF	TGCGCCAGCAGCCGCTGGGGACAGGAGCGAGAGACCCAGTACTTC
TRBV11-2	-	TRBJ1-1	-	CASRMTGKTEAFF	TGTGCCAGCAGAATGACCGGGAAGACTGAAGCTTTCTTT
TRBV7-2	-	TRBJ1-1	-	CASSINFRVTSDTEAFF	TGTGCCAGCAGCATAAACTTCCGGGTAACATCTGACACTGAAGCTTTCTTT
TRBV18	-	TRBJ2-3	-	CASSLAVDTQYF	TGTGCCAGCTCATTAGCCGTGGATACGCAGTATTTT
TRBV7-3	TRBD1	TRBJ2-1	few	CASSLTGVGYNEQFF	TGTGCCAGCAGCTTGACAGGGGTGGGATACAATGAGCAGTTCTTC
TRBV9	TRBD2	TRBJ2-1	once	CASRASGGAYNEQFF	TGTGCCAGCAGAGCGAGCGGGGGGGCCTACAATGAGCAGTTCTTC
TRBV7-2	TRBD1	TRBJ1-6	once	CASRLPGQTNSPLHF	TGTGCCAGCAGATTGCCGGGACAGACGAATTCACCCCTCCACTTT
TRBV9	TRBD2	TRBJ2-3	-	CASSVGREGSGSSADTQYF	TGTGCCAGCAGCGTAGGACGGGAAGGTAGCGGGTCATCGGCAGATACGCAGTATTTT
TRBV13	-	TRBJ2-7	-	CASSRRDSSYEQYF	TGTGCCAGCAGCCGCCGGGACTCCTCCTACGAGCAGTACTTC
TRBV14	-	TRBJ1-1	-	CASSQEGWKEKPNTEAFF	TGTGCCAGCAGCCAAGAGGGTTGGAAGGAGAAACCGAACACTGAAGCTTTCTTT
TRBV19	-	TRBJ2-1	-	CASSIYDGYYNEQFF	TGTGCCAGTAGTATTTACGACGGATACTACAATGAGCAGTTCTTC
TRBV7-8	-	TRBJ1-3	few	CASSLGAGNTIYF	TGTGCCAGCAGCTTAGGGGCTGGAAACACCATATATTTT